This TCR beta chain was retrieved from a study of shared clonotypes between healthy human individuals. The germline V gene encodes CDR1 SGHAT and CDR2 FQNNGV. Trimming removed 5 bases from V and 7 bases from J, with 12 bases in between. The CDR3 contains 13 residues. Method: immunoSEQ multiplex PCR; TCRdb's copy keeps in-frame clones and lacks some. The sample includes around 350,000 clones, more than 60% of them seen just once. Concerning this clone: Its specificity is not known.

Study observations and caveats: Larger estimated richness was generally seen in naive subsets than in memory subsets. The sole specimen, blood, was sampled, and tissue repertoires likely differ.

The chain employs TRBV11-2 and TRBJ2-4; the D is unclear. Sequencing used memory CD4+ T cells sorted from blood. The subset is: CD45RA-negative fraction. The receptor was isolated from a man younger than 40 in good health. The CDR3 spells CASSLDTANIQYF. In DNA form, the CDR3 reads TGTGCCAGCAGCCTTGACACCGCTAACATTCAGTACTTC. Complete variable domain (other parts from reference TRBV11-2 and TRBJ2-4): EAGVAQSPRYKIIEKRQSVAFWCNPISGHATLYWYQQILGQGPKLLIQFQNNGVVDDSQLPKDRFSAERLKGVDSTLKIQPAKLEDSAVYLCASSLDTANIQYFGAGTRLSVL.